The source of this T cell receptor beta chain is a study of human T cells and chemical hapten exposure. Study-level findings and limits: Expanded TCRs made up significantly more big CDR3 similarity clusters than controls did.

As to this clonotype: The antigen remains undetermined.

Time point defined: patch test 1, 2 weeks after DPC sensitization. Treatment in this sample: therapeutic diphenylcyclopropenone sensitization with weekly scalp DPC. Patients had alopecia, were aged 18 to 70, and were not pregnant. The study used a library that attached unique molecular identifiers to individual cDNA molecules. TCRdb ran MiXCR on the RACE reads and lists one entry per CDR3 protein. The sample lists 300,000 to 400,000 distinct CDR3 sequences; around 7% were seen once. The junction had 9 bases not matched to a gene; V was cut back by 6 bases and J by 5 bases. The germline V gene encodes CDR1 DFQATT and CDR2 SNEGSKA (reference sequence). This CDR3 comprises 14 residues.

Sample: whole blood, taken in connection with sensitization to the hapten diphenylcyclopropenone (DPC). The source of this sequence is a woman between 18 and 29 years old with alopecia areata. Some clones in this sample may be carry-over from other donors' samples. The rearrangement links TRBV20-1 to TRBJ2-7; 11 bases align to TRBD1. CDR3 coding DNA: TGCAGTGCCCCAACCGGGACAGGGGGAAACGAGCAGTACTTC. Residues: CSAPTGTGGNEQYF.